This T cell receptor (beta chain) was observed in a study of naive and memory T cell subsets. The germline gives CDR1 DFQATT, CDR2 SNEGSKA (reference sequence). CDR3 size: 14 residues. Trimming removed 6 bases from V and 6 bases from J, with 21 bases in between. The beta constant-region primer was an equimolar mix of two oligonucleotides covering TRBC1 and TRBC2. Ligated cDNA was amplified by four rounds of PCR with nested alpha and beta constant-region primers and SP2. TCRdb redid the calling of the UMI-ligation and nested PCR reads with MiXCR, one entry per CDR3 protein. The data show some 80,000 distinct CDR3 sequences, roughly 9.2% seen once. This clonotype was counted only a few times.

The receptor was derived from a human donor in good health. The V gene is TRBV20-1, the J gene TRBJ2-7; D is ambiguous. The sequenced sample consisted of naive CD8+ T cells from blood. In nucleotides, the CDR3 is TGCAGTGCGGAAGACGACACTGGCGGCCTCGAGCAGTACTTC. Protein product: CSAEDDTGGLEQYF.